These 27 T cell receptor beta chains share one sample of origin, sequenced in a study of blood T cell repertoires in COVID-19. The table came from immunoSEQ multiplex PCR; TCRdb's copy has only in-frame clones and leaves some out. The table lists some 260,000 clones, just under 85% of them singletons. Sequenced input: peripheral blood. These receptors were collected from an elderly man with acute or convalescent COVID-19.

The rearrangement uses TRBV5-1 and TRBJ1-3; D is possibly TRBD1 (6 bases). V was trimmed by 0 bases and J by 3 bases, leaving 13 bases between them. This CDR3 has 16 amino acids. The germline V gene has CDR1 SGHRS and CDR2 YFSETQ. Here the CDR3 DNA reads TGCGCCAGCAGCTTGGGACAGGCTTTTCGTGGAAACACCATATATTTT. It translates to CASSLGQAFRGNTIYF.

The chain links TRBV5-5 to TRBJ2-3; the D gene is possibly TRBD1 (6 bases). V was clipped by 0 bases and J by 5 bases, with 13 bases between them. This CDR3 comprises 15 residues. Germline V lookup: CDR1 SGHKS, CDR2 YYEKEE (reference sequence). CDR3 in amino acids: CASSLVSQGLDTQYF. In nucleotides, the CDR3 is TGTGCCAGCAGCTTGGTTTCACAGGGCCTAGATACGCAGTATTTT.

This chain links TRBV19 with TRBJ2-6; TRBD2 is a possible D gene (7 bases). This CDR3 spans 16 amino acids. CDR1 and CDR2 (germline): LNHDA, SQIVND (reference sequence). V was pared by 8 bases and J by 4 bases, with 18 bases between. The CDR3 loop reads CASRSRGAVGANVLTF. The DNA for the CDR3 is TGTGCCAGTCGGTCCCGGGGGGCGGTAGGGGCCAACGTCCTGACTTTC.

V usage is TRBV5-1 and J usage is TRBJ2-7; D is unresolved. The germline V and J ends were trimmed by 2 bases and 2 bases, with 8 bases remaining between them. This CDR3 comprises 13 residues. Germline assignment: CDR1 SGHRS and CDR2 YFSETQ. The CDR3 DNA reads as TGCGCCAGCAGCTTCGAGTTGGCCTACGAGCAGTACTTC. This gives the protein CASSFELAYEQYF.

The rearrangement joins TRBV14 to TRBJ2-2; 8 bases fit TRBD1. The CDR3 sequence is 16 residues long. Germline V CDR1 and CDR2: SGHDN, FVKESK. Germline trimming cut 3 bases from V and 6 bases from J; bases unmatched to any gene: 9. The CDR3 sequence is CASSHPGQAGAGELFF. The DNA for the CDR3 is TGTGCCAGCAGCCACCCGGGACAGGCCGGTGCCGGGGAGCTGTTTTTT.

The V and J genes are TRBV29-1 and TRBJ2-5, with 9 bases that match TRBD1. With 6 bases clipped from V and 1 base from J, the junction kept 6 bases outside the gene matches. Germline lookup yields CDR1 SQVTM and CDR2 ANQGSEA. This CDR3 has 14 amino acids. The CDR3 sequence: CSVQNRGRQETQYF. The DNA of the CDR3 is TGCAGCGTCCAGAACAGGGGGCGCCAAGAGACCCAGTACTTC. Variable domain in full (rest from reference TRBV29-1 and TRBJ2-5): SAVISQKPSRDICQRGTSLTIQCQVDSQVTMMFWYRQQPGQSLTLIATANQGSEATYESGFVIDKFPISRPNLTFSTLTVSNMSPEDSSIYLCSVQNRGRQETQYFGPGTRLLVL.

The chain is built from TRBV7-2 and TRBJ2-7; the D is unclear. The CDR3 loop spans 15 amino acids. Per germline, CDR1 SGHTA and CDR2 FQGNSA. V was trimmed by 2 bases and J by 0 bases, leaving 11 bases between them. DNA for the CDR3: TGTGCCAGCAGCTTATCCCCAGTTACCTCCTACGAGCAGTACTTC. It translates to CASSLSPVTSYEQYF.

The chain has TRBV12-3 or TRBV12-4 and TRBJ2-2, with 9 nucleotides matching TRBD1. Losses at the gene ends were 6 bases for V and 14 bases for J; bases not matched to a gene: 7. The CDR3 totals 12 residues. As DNA, the CDR3 is TGTGCCAGCAGATGGACAGGGGCGGATCTGTTTTTT. Translated, it gives CASRWTGADLFF.

The V call is TRBV6-5, the J call TRBJ2-2; 9 bases line up with TRBD1. The CDR3 spans 14 residues. Trimming removed 6 bases from V and 3 bases from J; junction bases left unmatched: 2. Germline V gives CDR1 MNHEY, CDR2 SVGAGI. In nucleotides, the CDR3 is TGTGCCAGCAGGGGACAGGGATACACCGGGGAGCTGTTTTTT. Translating gives CASRGQGYTGELFF.

This clone was seen just once. The genes are TRBV2 and TRBJ2-3; D possibly corresponds to TRBD2 (6 bases). The V gene's germline CDR1 is SNHLY and CDR2 FYNNEI. Trimming pared 5 bases from V and 2 bases from J, leaving 17 bases between. The CDR3 loop spans 16 amino acids. CDR3 sequence (DNA): TGTGCCAGCAGTCCTCGGGACTCCTTCAACACAGATACGCAGTATTTT. Protein sequence: CASSPRDSFNTDTQYF.

V and J are TRBV24-1 and TRBJ2-1; D is unresolved. Germline CDR1 and CDR2: KGHDR and SFDVKD. The CDR3 length is 13 residues. Trimming cost V 0 bases and J 16 bases, with 15 bases left between them. The CDR3 protein is CATSDLAGSGKFF. The CDR3 DNA reads TGTGCCACCAGTGATTTGGCCGGGTCTGGAAAATTCTTC.

The chain recombines TRBV6-6 with TRBJ1-1; the D gene is possibly TRBD1 (6 bases). The germline V gene has CDR1 MNHNY and CDR2 SVGAGI (reference sequence). The CDR3 runs to 15 residues. V lost 2 bases and J 3 bases, leaving 13 bases between the germline ends. The CDR3 sequence is CASSYPGTRDTEAFF. The CDR3 region has the DNA TGTGCCAGCAGTTACCCCGGGACACGAGACACTGAAGCTTTCTTT.

This clone was recorded once. The chain combines TRBV2 with TRBJ2-3, with TRBD1 identical over 7 bases. Germline assignment: CDR1 SNHLY and CDR2 FYNNEI. The CDR3 extends over 15 amino acids. Trimming cost V 7 bases and J 2 bases; bases outside gene matches: 9. The CDR3 protein is CASTRQGAVTDTQYF. CDR3 DNA sequence: TGTGCCAGCACTCGACAGGGTGCGGTCACAGATACGCAGTATTTT.

The chain links TRBV6-5 to TRBJ2-5, with D hard to call. Trimming took off 2 bases at V and 2 bases at J, with 9 bases between the two ends. The CDR3 is made up of 14 amino acids. Germline V gene sequence: CDR1 MNHEY, CDR2 SVGAGI. The CDR3 sequence: CASSYSEAQETQYF. CDR3 coding DNA: TGTGCCAGCAGTTACAGTGAAGCTCAAGAGACCCAGTACTTC.

The V and J genes are TRBV3-1 (or the pseudogene TRBV3-2) and TRBJ2-7; tentatively, D is TRBD2 (7 bases). The germline gives CDR1 LGHDT, CDR2 YNNKEL (reference sequence). CDR3 length: 11 amino acids. The V gene lost 1 base and the J gene lost 13 bases, with 11 bases spanning the gap. In DNA, the CDR3 is TGTGCCAGCAGCCAAGGAGGGGGACTATACTTC. This translates into CASSQGGGLYF.

The chain recombines TRBV5-1 with TRBJ2-2, with D perhaps TRBD1 (6 bases). CDR1 SGHRS and CDR2 YFSETQ come from the germline V gene. The CDR3 sequence is 17 residues long. V was trimmed by 3 bases and J by 3 bases, leaving 18 bases between them. CDR3 loop: CASSYTTGFSHTGELFF. In DNA form, the CDR3 reads TGCGCCAGCAGCTACACAACAGGGTTCTCCCACACCGGGGAGCTGTTTTTT.

The rearrangement links TRBV7-9 to TRBJ1-3; a weak D match, TRBD1 (6 bases). V was cut by 9 bases and J by 2 bases, with 11 bases left in between. The CDR3 is made up of 13 amino acids. Per the germline V gene, CDR1 is SEHNR and CDR2 is FQNEAQ (reference sequence). CDR3 nucleotides: TGTGCCAGTAACAGGGACACTGGAAACACCATATATTTT. It yields the protein CASNRDTGNTIYF.

The chain is built from TRBV27 and TRBJ2-2, with a weak D call TRBD2 (6 bases). This CDR3 contains 17 residues. Per germline, CDR1 MNHEY and CDR2 SMNVEV (reference sequence). Trimming took 5 bases from V and 1 from J, leaving 17 bases between them. CDR3 DNA: TGTGCCAGCAGTCCGGGGGAAGGACGGCAGAACACCGGGGAGCTGTTTTTT. Translating gives CASSPGEGRQNTGELFF.

The chain employs TRBV18 and TRBJ2-7; 7 nucleotides match TRBD2. Germline V gene data show CDR1 as KGHSH and CDR2 as LQKENI. The CDR3 loop spans 15 amino acids. Unmatched junction bases numbered 10, after V lost 5 bases and J lost 3 bases. The CDR3 DNA reads TGTGCCAGCTCATCATTCAGCGGGAACAACTACGAGCAGTACTTC. This gives the protein CASSSFSGNNYEQYF.

This chain links TRBV5-1 with TRBJ1-2; D perhaps matches TRBD1 (6 bases). Trimming removed 4 bases at V and 8 bases at J, with 27 bases between. CDR3 size: 17 residues. Germline V lookup: CDR1 SGHRS, CDR2 YFSETQ. This chain's CDR3 is CASSGGTPGTHYGGYTF. CDR3 coding DNA: TGCGCCAGCAGCGGGGGTACGCCCGGGACACATTATGGCGGCTACACCTTC.

The chain carries TRBV21-1 and TRBJ1-2; the DNA was not compared with TRBD1, the D call given in the table. TRBV21-1 is annotated as a pseudogene. The CDR3 has 19 residues. CDR3 DNA: TGTGCCAGCAGCAAAGGTACCCCGGGACAGGGGGCGTCGGAGCGTGGCTACACCTTC. Amino acid sequence: CASSKGTPGQGASERGYTF.

The chain has TRBV9 and TRBJ2-3; perhaps TRBD2 as D (6 bases). The germline CDR1 and CDR2 sequences are SGDLS and YYNGEE. This CDR3 is 18 amino acids long. The ends were cut back, 0 bases at V and 0 bases at J, with 17 bases in the middle. The CDR3: CASSVGLNGGVSTDTQYF. For the CDR3, the DNA is TGTGCCAGCAGCGTAGGGTTAAACGGCGGGGTTAGCACAGATACGCAGTATTTT.

The chain couples TRBV5-5 to TRBJ1-4; TRBD1 matches at 8 bases. J gave up 6 bases and V 5 bases, and 9 bases lay outside the gene matches. The length of the CDR3 is 15 residues. Per germline, CDR1 SGHKS and CDR2 YYEKEE (reference sequence). The CDR3 region is CASRGQVQAHEKLFF. The CDR3 bases are TGTGCCAGCAGGGGACAGGTGCAAGCGCATGAAAAACTGTTTTTT.

This chain uses TRBV5-1 with TRBJ2-2, with 7 bases aligning to TRBD1. CDR1 SGHRS and CDR2 YFSETQ come from the germline V gene. The J segment lost 0 bases and the V segment lost 5 bases, leaving 4 bases of the junction unmatched. The CDR3 sequence is 15 residues long. The CDR3 spells CASRRTGTNTGELFF. In DNA, the CDR3 is TGCGCCAGCAGACGGACAGGCACGAACACCGGGGAGCTGTTTTTT.

The chain recombines TRBV5-4 with TRBJ2-1, with D maybe TRBD2 (7 bases). V lost 9 bases, J lost 5 bases, and 15 bases lay in between. Germline V CDR1 and CDR2: SGHNT, YYREEE (reference sequence). CDR3 length: 13 amino acids. The CDR3 DNA follows: TGTGCCACCTATGGGGGGGCAAACAATGAGCAGTTCTTC. This sequence encodes CATYGGANNEQFF.

Of note for this clone: A much bigger clone sits one base away, suggesting this may be a read error. The same CDR3 arises from other DNA sequences in this sample as well. The chain joins TRBV5-1 to TRBJ2-7, with 9 bases identical to TRBD1. The CDR3 totals 14 residues. Losses at the gene ends were 3 bases for V and 2 bases for J; bases not matched to a gene: 3. CDR1 is SGHRS, CDR2 YFSETQ, per germline. In nucleotides, the CDR3 is TGCGCCAGCAGCTCGGACAGGGGTCCCTACGAGCAGTACTTC. As protein: CASSSDRGPYEQYF. Using reference TRBV5-1 and TRBJ2-7 for the parts outside the CDR3, the full variable domain is KAGVTQTPRYLIKTRGQQVTLSCSPISGHRSVSWYQQTPGQGLQFLFEYFSETQRNKGNFPGRFSGRQFSNSRSEMNVSTLELGDSALYLCASSSDRGPYEQYFGPGTRLTVT.

The J gene is TRBJ2-7, the V gene TRBV5-1; 9 bases fit TRBD2. The trim removed 0 bases at V and 2 bases at J, leaving 0 bases unmatched. CDR1 and CDR2 from the germline V gene are SGHRS and YFSETQ. The CDR3 totals 14 residues. The CDR3, as DNA: TGCGCCAGCAGCTTGGGCGGGAGGGCCTACGAGCAGTACTTC. It codes for CASSLGGRAYEQYF.